This TCR beta chain derives from a study of T cell responses to AZD1222 COVID-19 vaccine (dated by TCRdb to the early 2020s). Looking at the study overall: Because spike-specific TCR depth and breadth did not differ between the two schedules, AZD1222 recipients who got a second dose at roughly 4 weeks were pooled with those who got a second dose at roughly 12 weeks. A total of around 240 trial participants underwent TCR sequencing, of whom 207 received two doses of AZD1222 and about 25 received two doses of the MenACWY control vaccine. Trial participants were enrolled by age into subgroups of 18-55, 56-69 and 70-plus years, and around 140, 26 and 57 TCR-sequenced participants, respectively, were included in these subgroups. Study-wide findings and limitations: A significant rise in spike-specific TCR breadth and depth was observed after two AZD1222 doses relative to day 0 and relative to MenACWY recipients. The vaccine-associated CD4 TCRs covered the entire spike protein, and the dominant responses fell in regions 160-218 and 743-854. Reportedly, close to half of the unique spike-specific TCRs recognized epitopes lying outside the regions that are mutated in the B.1.351 and B.1.1.7 variants. Most participants were white British and females outnumbered males, and the authors suggested that clonal diversity may have been underestimated. Because no day 14 peak-response samples were available, repertoires were characterized only after the peak T cell response. The 56-69-year group was small, and its depth increase did not reach significance, likely because of low power. Only five or six AZD1222 recipients were SARS-CoV-2 seropositive at baseline, limiting conclusions about previously exposed vaccinees.

The CDR3 regions of human TCRbeta chains were subjected to immunosequencing. From the authors' description of their analysis: TCRs in the repertoires were matched against a reference library of SARS-CoV-2-specific TCRs that had been generated with the MIRA antigen-specificity platform. Breadth was defined as the fraction of unique TCRs that were SARS-CoV-2-associated. Depth was defined as the fraction of total T cells that were SARS-CoV-2-associated. Each spike-specific TCR was assigned to its reactive spike region and to a CD4 or CD8 class using the MIRA data. Log10-transformed breadth and depth values were compared by one-way ANOVA with Sidak's multiple comparisons tests. TCRdb mirrors the immuneACCESS table, restricted to in-frame sequences. Some clones are absent from its copies; in checked studies, under half trace to an unresolved V gene, and the reason for the others is unknown. V, J and clone size are those of that table, while D and trimming were read from the DNA. This sample holds about 140,000 clones; just over 90% were observed only once. Jointly, the top ten make up roughly 3.1% of the sample.

Comment on this clone: The clone's antigen remains unknown. It has no much larger one-base neighbor in the sample; base qualities were not kept.

The time point label for this specimen denotes: baseline before first vaccination. The vaccinee samples were drawn from two UK trials, COV001 and COV002, one of which was a single-blind randomized controlled phase 2/3 trial testing AZD1222 (ChAdOx1 nCoV-19) in healthy adults. For TCRbeta chain sequencing, PBMC samples from trial participants were taken at day 0 and at day 28 after the second dose. The germline V gene provides CDR1 SGHTA and CDR2 FQGNSA. Spanning cysteine to phenylalanine, the CDR3 consists of 15 amino acids. Left in the record is the CDR3 DNA by itself, 45 bases read in frame from the first base. Trimming at the junction amounts to 4 bases on V and 7 bases on J, and the germline ends lie 19 bases apart.

This TCR came from an adult in good health. The specimen was peripheral blood, collected on day 0 of AZD1222 vaccination. The chain is encoded by TRBV7-2 joined to TRBJ2-5; a tentative D call is TRBD2 (6 bases match). The CDR3 corresponds to CASSSDPGTSWTQYF. The DNA is TGTGCCAGCAGCTCCGACCCCGGGACTTCTTGGACCCAGTACTTC.